One sample yielded the 21 T cell receptor beta chains listed below, sequenced in a study of T cells expressing NK-cell markers. For each CDR3 protein, TCRdb gives one entry from its re-call of the 5' RACE reads, without DNA. Recorded for this sample: some 450,000 distinct CDR3 sequences. The sample taken for sequencing was blood T cells: a sorted CD56 or NKG2C T cell subset, CD4+ or CD8+ T cells, or bulk PBMC T cells (not recorded which). The receptors were sampled from a woman between 18 and 69 years old in good health.

The CDR3 protein is CASSSPPTYEQYF. The chain joins TRBV27 to TRBJ2-7; TCRdb's D call, TRBD1, is unchecked because there is no DNA. This CDR3 is 13 amino acids long. From germline, CDR1 is MNHEY and CDR2 SMNVEV (reference sequence).

The J gene is TRBJ1-2, the V gene TRBV7-9; TCRdb reports TRBD1, a call that lacks DNA to check it against. CDR1 SEHNR and CDR2 FQNEAQ come from the germline V gene (reference sequence). This CDR3 region has 13 residues. CDR3 residues: CASSLGSLYGYTF.

The chain is built from TRBV4-3 and TRBJ2-3; TCRdb proposes TRBD1, but this gene call is untestable without DNA. The CDR3 runs to 14 residues. CDR1 is LGHNA, CDR2 YSLEER, per germline. The CDR3 here is CASSQDRGVDTQYF.

The V and J genes are TRBV18 and TRBJ2-1; the TCRdb D gene call, TRBD1, has no DNA to confirm it. The CDR3 has 17 amino acids. CDR1 and CDR2 from the germline V gene are KGHSH and LQKENI. The CDR3 protein is CASSYGQGSSSYNEQFF.

The chain combines TRBV7-9 with TRBJ2-1. This CDR3 spans 16 amino acids. Germline CDR1 is SEHNR and CDR2 is FQNEAQ (reference sequence). The CDR3 sequence is CASSLAGGIPYNEQFF.

The V gene is TRBV5-4, the J gene TRBJ1-6. The V gene's germline CDR1 is SGHNT and CDR2 YYREEE (reference sequence). The CDR3 is made up of 16 amino acids. This CDR3 is CASSQGRAYINSPLHF.

The rearrangement links TRBV18 to TRBJ1-2. Germline values: CDR1 KGHSH, CDR2 LQKENI. This CDR3 region has 14 residues. The CDR3 loop reads CASSPPARYYGYTF. Full variable domain (outside the CDR3, taken from reference TRBV18 and TRBJ1-2): NAGVMQNPRHLVRRRGQEARLRCSPMKGHSHVYWYRQLPEEGLKFMVYLQKENIIDESGMPKERFSAEFPKEGPSILRIQQVVRGDSAAYFCASSPPARYYGYTFGSGTRLTVV.

The chain joins TRBV20-1 to TRBJ2-7; the D call of TRBD1 rests on TCRdb alone, since no DNA is present to check it. The CDR3 is 14 residues long. Germline assignment: CDR1 DFQATT and CDR2 SNEGSKA (reference sequence). CDR3 loop: CSAPHRAPTYEQYF.

The chain has TRBV4-3 and TRBJ1-2. Germline V gene data show CDR1 as LGHNA and CDR2 as YSLEER. The CDR3 totals 15 residues. The CDR3: CASSQGWNMAYGYTF.

V usage is TRBV7-9 and J usage is TRBJ1-1; TCRdb's assignment of TRBD1 cannot be checked, as there is no DNA. This CDR3 is 15 amino acids long. The germline gives CDR1 SEHNR, CDR2 FQNEAQ (reference sequence). The CDR3 reads CASSPAGQGGTEAFF.

The chain recombines TRBV7-2 with TRBJ2-3; TCRdb proposes TRBD2, but this gene call is untestable without DNA. The length of the CDR3 is 14 residues. The V gene's germline CDR1 is SGHTA and CDR2 FQGNSA. The CDR3 sequence: CATQRGVSTDTQYF.

The chain is built from TRBV7-2 and TRBJ2-1; the D call of TRBD2 rests on TCRdb alone, since no DNA is present to check it. The length of the CDR3 is 17 residues. CDR1 and CDR2 (germline): SGHTA, FQGNSA. The CDR3 sequence is CASSLGGLAGSYNEQFF. The entire variable domain, with the rest obtained from reference TRBV7-2 and TRBJ2-1, is as follows: GAGVSQSPSNKVTEKGKDVELRCDPISGHTALYWYRQSLGQGLEFLIYFQGNSAPDKSGLPSDRFSAERTGGSVSTLTIQRTQQEDSAVYLCASSLGGLAGSYNEQFFGPGTRLTVL.

The chain recombines TRBV3-1 with TRBJ2-3; the TCRdb call, TRBD2, lacks DNA for checking. Per germline, CDR1 LGHDT and CDR2 YNNKEL (reference sequence). This CDR3 region has 15 residues. This CDR3 reads CASNLAGGGTDTQYF.

The rearrangement uses TRBV6-2 or TRBV6-3 and TRBJ1-1; TCRdb designates TRBD1, a call that cannot be tested without DNA. This CDR3 spans 12 amino acids. Germline CDR1 MNHEY, CDR2 SVGEGT. The CDR3 is CASSPRGREAFF.

The V and J genes are TRBV6-1 and TRBJ2-2; the D call of TRBD1 rests on TCRdb alone, since no DNA is present to check it. The germline gives CDR1 MNHNS, CDR2 SASEGT. The CDR3 spans 15 residues. The CDR3 spells CASRSGRSGTGELFF.

This chain uses TRBV7-2 with TRBJ2-3; TCRdb's D gene call, TRBD1, goes unchecked for lack of DNA. CDR3 length equals 13 residues. Per germline, CDR1 SGHTA and CDR2 FQGNSA. This CDR3 is CASSHDSTYTQYF.

The CDR3 loop is CATSREGVSTDTQYF. J is TRBJ2-3 and V is TRBV15; TCRdb returns TRBD1, unconfirmable since there is no DNA. CDR1 and CDR2 (germline): LNHNV, YYDKDF (reference sequence). The CDR3 totals 15 residues.

The chain carries TRBV20-1 and TRBJ2-7; TCRdb lists TRBD2, though no DNA is available to test this call. The CDR3 spans 14 residues. Looked up from germline, CDR1 is DFQATT and CDR2 is SNEGSKA (reference sequence). CDR3 residues: CSLGRGRSSYEQYF.

The V and J genes are TRBV6-4 and TRBJ1-1; TCRdb's D call of TRBD1 is untestable without DNA. Germline V CDR1 and CDR2: MRHNA, SNTAGT. This CDR3 region has 15 residues. The CDR3 reads CASDCDTHLSTEAFF.

The rearrangement uses TRBV29-1 and TRBJ2-2; TCRdb designates TRBD1, a call that cannot be tested without DNA. The CDR3 is 15 residues long. Germline loops: CDR1 SQVTM, CDR2 ANQGSEA. The CDR3 protein is CSVVPGHHNTGELFF.

The chain links TRBV12-3 or TRBV12-4 to TRBJ2-7; absent DNA, TCRdb's TRBD1 call cannot be checked. CDR3 length: 16 amino acids. CDR3 protein: CASSSLSPGGSYEQYF.